A selection of T cell receptor beta chains follows, all from one sample in a study of T cell responses to AZD1222 COVID-19 vaccine. Sequencing used immunoSEQ multiplex PCR; TCRdb keeps in-frame clones, though not all of them. The data show about 97,000 clones, with approximately 89% seen just once and roughly 10% held by the top ten. Source: peripheral blood, taken 28 days after the second AZD1222 dose. The receptors stem from an adult who received the AZD1222 COVID-19 vaccine. Each CDR3 is given with its conserved first and last residue. The D gene is left open where the match is weak. Some rows have no size entry. The others give once, few or many, or a class for an expanded clone.

-,TRBD1,TRBJ1-6,TRBV3-1/TRBV3-2,CASSYGTEPPLHF,TGTGCCAGCAGCTACGGGACAGAGCCTCCCCTCCACTTT
-,-,TRBJ2-7,TRBV28,CASSLWGNGYEQYF,TGTGCCAGCAGTTTATGGGGGAATGGCTACGAGCAGTACTTC
few,TRBD1,TRBJ1-2,TRBV9,CASSGFQGARVGYTF,TGTGCCAGCAGCGGCTTCCAGGGGGCCCGCGTTGGCTACACCTTC
-,TRBD2,TRBJ2-7,TRBV7-9,CASSMSGTSGVYEQYF,TGTGCCAGCAGCATGTCCGGGACTAGCGGGGTCTACGAGCAGTACTTC
-,-,TRBJ1-5,TRBV28,CASSLLGLKSDSNQPQHF,TGTGCCAGCAGTTTATTGGGACTAAAGTCTGATAGCAATCAGCCCCAGCATTTT
-,-,TRBJ1-2,TRBV2,CASSDHSYGYTF,TGTGCCAGCAGTGATCACAGCTATGGCTACACCTTC
-,-,TRBJ2-7,TRBV5-4,CASSSGGRGSSYEQYF,TGTGCCAGCAGCTCCGGAGGACGGGGCAGCTCCTACGAGCAGTACTTC
-,-,TRBJ2-7,TRBV7-9,CASSLARVGEIDYEQYF,TGTGCCAGCAGCTTAGCGCGGGTTGGGGAAATAGACTACGAGCAGTACTTC
-,TRBD2,TRBJ2-1,TRBV11-2,CASSRDYLSYNEQFF,TGTGCCAGCAGCCGGGACTACCTCTCCTACAATGAGCAGTTCTTC
-,-,TRBJ1-1,TRBV19,CASSSGHFRGAFF,TGTGCCAGTAGTTCGGGACATTTCCGTGGAGCTTTCTTT
-,-,TRBJ1-3,TRBV6-5,CASRLDPVSGNTIYF,TGTGCCAGCAGGTTAGACCCGGTCTCTGGAAACACCATATATTTT
-,TRBD1,TRBJ2-1,TRBV29-1,CSGGQGAWNNEQFF,TGCAGCGGCGGACAGGGCGCTTGGAACAATGAGCAGTTCTTC
-,-,TRBJ2-7,TRBV5-1,CASSLVVGTETYEQYF,TGCGCCAGCAGCTTGGTAGTAGGGACGGAAACCTACGAGCAGTACTTC
-,-,TRBJ1-4,TRBV7-8,CASSPGQGFDEKLFF,TGTGCCAGCAGCCCGGGCCAAGGGTTTGATGAAAAACTGTTTTTT
-,-,TRBJ2-2,TRBV5-1,CASRPAPSGELFF,TGCGCCAGCAGACCGGCTCCTTCCGGGGAGCTGTTTTTT
-,-,TRBJ1-1,TRBV3-1/TRBV3-2,CASSRRSGAEAFF,TGTGCCAGCAGCCGTCGTTCAGGAGCTGAAGCTTTCTTT
few,TRBD1,TRBJ2-2,TRBV19,CASTRQGTRGTGELFF,TGTGCCAGCACCCGACAGGGCACCCGAGGGACCGGGGAGCTGTTTTTT
-,TRBD2,TRBJ2-1,TRBV27,CASSPHGTSETYNEQFF,TGTGCCAGCAGTCCGCACGGGACTAGCGAGACCTACAATGAGCAGTTCTTC